The 2 T cell receptor beta chains in this list originate from one sample, sequenced in a study of OX40 agonist ivuxolimab in advanced cancers. Assay used: immunoSEQ multiplex PCR; TCRdb lists only in-frame clones, some missing. This table holds around 77,000 clones, about 85% found once. The material sequenced was CD4+ or CD8+ T cells sorted from blood, taken in a trial of the OX40 agonist ivuxolimab. The origin of the receptors is an adult with an advanced solid tumor such as melanoma, head and neck, liver or kidney cancer.

This sequence joins TRBV6-5 and TRBJ2-2; D ambiguous. V gave up 7 bases and J gave up 6 bases, with 9 bases separating them. The CDR3 has 12 amino acids. CDR1 is MNHEY, CDR2 SVGAGI, per germline. CDR3 amino acids: CASTVFPGELFF. The CDR3, as DNA: TGTGCCAGCACTGTATTCCCCGGGGAGCTGTTTTTT.

This clone is a singleton in its sample. The chain carries TRBV5-8 and TRBJ1-2; D is ambiguous. Trimming took 6 bases from V and 2 from J, leaving 5 bases between them. CDR3 size: 11 residues. CDR1 is SGHTS and CDR2 is YDEGEE in the germline V gene. CDR3 amino acids: CASTQNYGYTF. CDR3 bases: TGTGCCAGCACCCAGAACTATGGCTACACCTTC.